This entry is about one TCR beta chain. What it binds is unknown. Some clones are missing from TCRdb's copy, which holds only in-frame ones; the method was immunoSEQ multiplex PCR. The table records about 94,000 clones, around 86% of them present only once. The source of the sample is a study of OX40 agonist ivuxolimab in advanced cancers. About the research overall: Dose-escalation subjects each had hepatocellular carcinoma, melanoma, renal cell or head and neck cancer.

The V end lost 6 bases, the J end lost 5 bases, and 16 bases lay between the germline ends. Germline CDR1 and CDR2: ENHRY and SYGVKD. The CDR3 loop spans 14 amino acids. Patients had blood sampled at baseline and again on cycle 4 day 1 and cycle 7 day 1. Study-level findings and limits: Among expanded peripheral T cells, antigen specificity went undetermined.

The TCR sequence derives from an adult with an advanced solid tumor such as melanoma, head and neck, liver or kidney cancer. V gene TRBV10-3 combines with J gene TRBJ1-1, with D perhaps TRBD1 (6 bases). The sequences come from CD4+ or CD8+ T cells sorted from blood, collected in a trial of the OX40 agonist ivuxolimab. The CDR3 here is CAISEQGDLTEAFF. CDR3 coding DNA: TGTGCCATCAGCGAACAGGGAGACTTAACTGAAGCTTTCTTT.